This TCR beta chain stems from a study of OX40 agonist ivuxolimab in advanced cancers. The CDR3 consists of 14 residues. V lost 0 bases and J lost 5, with 11 bases in between. Germline V lookup: CDR1 GTSNPN, CDR2 SVGIG (reference sequence). Prior autoimmune disease or systemic immunosuppression barred patients. Assay used: immunoSEQ multiplex PCR; TCRdb lists only in-frame clones, some missing. The repertoire includes approximately 92,000 clones, around 94% of them detected once, and about 0.17% sits in the top ten. The sequencing used CD4+ or CD8+ T cells sorted from blood, collected in a trial of the OX40 agonist ivuxolimab. This clonotype originated in an adult with an advanced solid tumor such as melanoma, head and neck, liver or kidney cancer. J is TRBJ2-1 and V is TRBV30, with a possible D match to TRBD1 (6 bases). For the CDR3, the DNA is TGTGCCTGGAGTGTACTAGGGGGTAACAATGAGCAGTTCTTC. This gives the protein CAWSVLGGNNEQFF.